This T cell receptor (beta chain) was retrieved from a study of brain T cells in children with intractable seizures. Study results and caveats: Absence of clones before surgery may stem from lower sequencing depth.

Time point here: blood from clinic visit 5 months post-surgery; TSC patient then seizure free. Before surgery, patients took at least one anti-epileptic drug. Concerning this clone: What it binds is unknown.

The CDR3 totals 16 residues. Unmatched junction bases numbered 8, after V lost 3 bases and J lost 1 base. CDR1 and CDR2 from the germline V gene are LNHNV and YYDKDF (reference sequence). Sequenced by immunoSEQ multiplex PCR; TCRdb stores in-frame clones only, minus some. The repertoire holds about 320,000 clones, with 93% as singletons. The source is a boy in the first two years of life with tuberous sclerosis and intractable seizures. The rearrangement joins TRBV15 to TRBJ2-5, with 7 bases identical to TRBD1. Specimen: peripheral blood, collected 4 to 5 months after surgery. The CDR3 DNA sequence: TGTGCCACCAGCAGTAGGACAGGTTTTGTCCAAGAGACCCAGTACTTC. This translates into CATSSRTGFVQETQYF. Supplemented by reference TRBV15 and TRBJ2-5, the full variable domain reads DAMVIQNPRYQVTQFGKPVTLSCSQTLNHNVMYWYQQKSSQAPKLLFHYYDKDFNNEADTPDNFQSRRPNTSFCFLDIRSPGLGDTAMYLCATSSRTGFVQETQYFGPGTRLLVL.